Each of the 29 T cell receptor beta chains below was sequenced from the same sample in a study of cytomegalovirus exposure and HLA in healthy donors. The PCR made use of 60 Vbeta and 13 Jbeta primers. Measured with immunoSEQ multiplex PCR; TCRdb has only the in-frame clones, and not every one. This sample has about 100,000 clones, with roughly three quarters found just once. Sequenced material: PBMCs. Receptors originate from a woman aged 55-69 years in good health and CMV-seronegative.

The CDR3 sequence: CASSWGQSSTDTQYF. The CDR3 nucleotides read TGTGCCAGCAGCTGGGGGCAGTCTAGCACAGATACGCAGTATTTT. The rearrangement links TRBV5-6 to TRBJ2-3; maybe TRBD1 (6 bases). Germline CDR1 SGHDT, CDR2 YYEEEE. V was shortened by 3 bases and J by 0 bases, with 11 bases between the two germline ends. The CDR3 is 15 residues long.

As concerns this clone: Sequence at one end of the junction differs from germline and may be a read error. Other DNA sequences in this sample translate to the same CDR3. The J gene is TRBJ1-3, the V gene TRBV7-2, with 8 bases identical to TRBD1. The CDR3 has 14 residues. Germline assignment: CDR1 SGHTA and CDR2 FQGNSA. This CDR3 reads CASSMDRAGNTIYF. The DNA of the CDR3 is TGCGCCAGCAGCATGGACAGGGCTGGAAACACCATATATTTT.

The CDR3 here is CASSRDRGSGYTF. In nucleotides, the CDR3 is TGTGCCAGCAGCCGGGACAGGGGAAGTGGCTACACCTTC. The rearrangement uses TRBV7-2 and TRBJ1-2; 10 positions match TRBD1. CDR1 is SGHTA, CDR2 FQGNSA, per germline. The CDR3 covers 13 residues. V gave up 5 bases and J gave up 7 bases; unmatched junction bases: 4.

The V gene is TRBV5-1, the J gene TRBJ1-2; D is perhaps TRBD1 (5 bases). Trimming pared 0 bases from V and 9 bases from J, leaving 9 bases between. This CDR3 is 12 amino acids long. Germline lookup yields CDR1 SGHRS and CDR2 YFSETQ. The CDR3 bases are TGCGCCAGCAGCTTGGCGGGGGAGAGCTACACCTTC. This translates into CASSLAGESYTF. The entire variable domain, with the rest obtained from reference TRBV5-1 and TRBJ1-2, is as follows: KAGVTQTPRYLIKTRGQQVTLSCSPISGHRSVSWYQQTPGQGLQFLFEYFSETQRNKGNFPGRFSGRQFSNSRSEMNVSTLELGDSALYLCASSLAGESYTFGSGTRLTVV.

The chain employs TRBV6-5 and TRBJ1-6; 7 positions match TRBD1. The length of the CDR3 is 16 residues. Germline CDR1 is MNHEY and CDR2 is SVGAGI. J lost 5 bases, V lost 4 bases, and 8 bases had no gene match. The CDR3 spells CASSWSQGGNNSPLHF. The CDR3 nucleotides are TGTGCCAGCAGTTGGTCCCAGGGGGGAAATAATTCACCCCTCCACTTT.

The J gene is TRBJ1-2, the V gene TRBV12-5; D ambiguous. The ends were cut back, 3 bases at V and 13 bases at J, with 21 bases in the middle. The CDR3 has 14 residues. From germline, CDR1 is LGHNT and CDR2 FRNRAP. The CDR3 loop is CASGFAGSPGSCTF. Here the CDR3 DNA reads TGTGCTAGTGGTTTTGCGGGGTCCCCGGGGTCGTGCACCTTC.

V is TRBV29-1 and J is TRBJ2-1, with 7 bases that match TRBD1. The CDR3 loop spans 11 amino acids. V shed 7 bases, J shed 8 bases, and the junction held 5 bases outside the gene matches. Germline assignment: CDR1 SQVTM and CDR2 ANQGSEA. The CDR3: CSGQGLDEQFF. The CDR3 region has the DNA TGCAGCGGACAGGGTTTAGATGAGCAGTTCTTC.

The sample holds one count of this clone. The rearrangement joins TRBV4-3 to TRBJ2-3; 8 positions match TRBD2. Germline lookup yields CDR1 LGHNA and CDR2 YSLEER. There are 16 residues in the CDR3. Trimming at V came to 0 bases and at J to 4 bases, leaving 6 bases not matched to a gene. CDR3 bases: TGCGCCAGCAGCCAAGATGTAGCGGGGTTTCCAGATACGCAGTATTTT. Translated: CASSQDVAGFPDTQYF.

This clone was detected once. The CDR3 region has the DNA TGTGCCAGCAGCTTGGACAGGGGGCAAGAGACCCAGTACTTC. This translates into CASSLDRGQETQYF. The chain recombines TRBV7-2 with TRBJ2-5; 10 bases are a match to TRBD1. The CDR3 is made up of 14 amino acids. Germline V gene sequence: CDR1 SGHTA, CDR2 FQGNSA. Losses at the gene ends were 3 bases for V and 2 bases for J; bases not matched to a gene: 0.

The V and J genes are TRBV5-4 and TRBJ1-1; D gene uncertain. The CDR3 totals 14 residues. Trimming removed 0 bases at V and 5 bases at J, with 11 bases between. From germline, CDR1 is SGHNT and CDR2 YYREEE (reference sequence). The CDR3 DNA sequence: TGTGCCAGCAGCTTGGTGGGAGGTTATACTGAAGCTTTCTTT. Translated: CASSLVGGYTEAFF.

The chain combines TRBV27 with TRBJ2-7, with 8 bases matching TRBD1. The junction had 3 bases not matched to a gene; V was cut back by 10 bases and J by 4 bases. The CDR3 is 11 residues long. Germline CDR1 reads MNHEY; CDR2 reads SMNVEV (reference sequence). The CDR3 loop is CATRDRYEQYF. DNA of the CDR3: TGTGCCACCAGGGACAGGTACGAGCAGTACTTC.

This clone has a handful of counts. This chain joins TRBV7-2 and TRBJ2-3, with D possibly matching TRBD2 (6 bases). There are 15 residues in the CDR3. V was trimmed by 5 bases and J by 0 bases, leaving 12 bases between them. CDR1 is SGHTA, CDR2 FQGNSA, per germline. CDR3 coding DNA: TGTGCCAGCAGCCCAGGGACTTTTAGCACAGATACGCAGTATTTT. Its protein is CASSPGTFSTDTQYF.

The CDR3 is CASSQGPLGATNEKLFF. CDR3 nucleotide sequence: TGCGCCAGCAGCCAAGGACCTCTGGGCGCAACTAATGAAAAACTGTTTTTT. J is TRBJ1-4 and V is TRBV4-3; D is ambiguous. Per the germline V gene, CDR1 is LGHNA and CDR2 is YSLEER. This CDR3 region has 17 residues. Trimming removed 1 base from V and 0 bases from J, with 12 bases in between.

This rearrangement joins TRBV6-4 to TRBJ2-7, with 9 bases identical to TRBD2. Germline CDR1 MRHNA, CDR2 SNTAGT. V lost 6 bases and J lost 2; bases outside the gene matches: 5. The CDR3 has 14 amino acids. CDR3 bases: TGTGCCAGCAGGAGACTAGCGGTAGCCTACGAGCAGTACTTC. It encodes CASRRLAVAYEQYF.

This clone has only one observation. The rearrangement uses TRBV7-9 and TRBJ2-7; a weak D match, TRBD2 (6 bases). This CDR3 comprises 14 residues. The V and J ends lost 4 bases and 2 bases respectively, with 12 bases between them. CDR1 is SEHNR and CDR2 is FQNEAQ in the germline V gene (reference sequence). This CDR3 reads CASSSAGGPYEQYF. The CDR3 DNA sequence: TGTGCCAGCAGCTCAGCCGGGGGACCCTACGAGCAGTACTTC.

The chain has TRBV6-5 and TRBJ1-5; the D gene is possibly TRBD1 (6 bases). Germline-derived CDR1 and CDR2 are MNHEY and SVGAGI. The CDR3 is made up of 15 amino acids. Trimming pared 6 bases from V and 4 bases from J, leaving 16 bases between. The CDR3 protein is CASRLGAGPNQPQHF. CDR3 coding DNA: TGTGCCAGCAGGCTGGGGGCGGGCCCTAATCAGCCCCAGCATTTT.

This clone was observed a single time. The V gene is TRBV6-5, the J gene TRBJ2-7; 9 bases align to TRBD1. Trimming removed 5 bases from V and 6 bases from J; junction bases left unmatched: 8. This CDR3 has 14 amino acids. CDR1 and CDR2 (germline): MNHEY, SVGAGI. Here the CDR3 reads CASSPTGGYREQYF. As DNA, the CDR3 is TGTGCCAGCAGTCCGACAGGGGGTTATCGCGAGCAGTACTTC.

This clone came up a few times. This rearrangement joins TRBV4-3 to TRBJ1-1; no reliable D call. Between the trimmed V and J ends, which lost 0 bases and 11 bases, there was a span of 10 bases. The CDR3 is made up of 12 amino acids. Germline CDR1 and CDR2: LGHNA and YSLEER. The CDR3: CASSQDYGSAFF. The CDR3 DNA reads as TGCGCCAGCAGCCAAGATTACGGGTCGGCTTTCTTT.

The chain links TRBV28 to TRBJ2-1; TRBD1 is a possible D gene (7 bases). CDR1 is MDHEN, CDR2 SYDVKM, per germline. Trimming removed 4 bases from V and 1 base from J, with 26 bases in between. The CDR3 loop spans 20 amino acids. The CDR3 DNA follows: TGTGCCAGCAGTTCCCCGTACCCCGTGACAGGGAGGTGGTCCTACAATGAGCAGTTCTTC. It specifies CASSSPYPVTGRWSYNEQFF.

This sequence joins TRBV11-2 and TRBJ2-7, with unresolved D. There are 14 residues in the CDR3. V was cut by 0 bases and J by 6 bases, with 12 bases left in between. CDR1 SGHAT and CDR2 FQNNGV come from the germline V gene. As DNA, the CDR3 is TGTGCCAGCAGCTTAGAGCCCCTAGTCCTCGAGCAGTACTTC. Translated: CASSLEPLVLEQYF.

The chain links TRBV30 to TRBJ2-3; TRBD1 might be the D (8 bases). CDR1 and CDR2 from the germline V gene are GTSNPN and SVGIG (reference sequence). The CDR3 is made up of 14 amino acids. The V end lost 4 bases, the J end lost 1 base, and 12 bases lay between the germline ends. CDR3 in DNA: TGTGCCTGGACAGCGGGACAGGGCACAGATACGCAGTATTTT. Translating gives CAWTAGQGTDTQYF.

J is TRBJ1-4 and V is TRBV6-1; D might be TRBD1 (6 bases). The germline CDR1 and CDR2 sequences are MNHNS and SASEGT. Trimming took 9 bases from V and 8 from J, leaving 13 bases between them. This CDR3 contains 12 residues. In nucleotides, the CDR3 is TGTGCCAGTACCAGGGGAGGGGAAAAACTGTTTTTT. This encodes CASTRGGEKLFF.

Here the CDR3 reads CASSTGEGNTIYF. The CDR3 bases are TGTGCCAGCAGCACAGGGGAAGGAAACACCATATATTTT. The V call is TRBV7-2, the J call TRBJ1-3; TRBD1 aligns across 7 bases. This CDR3 has 13 amino acids. V lost 5 bases and J lost 4; bases outside the gene matches: 2. CDR1 is SGHTA, CDR2 FQGNSA, per germline.

CDR3 residues: CASSESSGGSTGELFF. CDR3 DNA sequence: TGTGCCAGCAGTGAATCTAGCGGGGGGTCCACCGGGGAGCTGTTTTTT. The rearrangement joins TRBV6-1 to TRBJ2-2; 11 bases agree with TRBD2. V shed 2 bases, J shed 4 bases, and the junction held 3 bases outside the gene matches. Germline CDR1 reads MNHNS; CDR2 reads SASEGT. The CDR3 sequence is 16 residues long.

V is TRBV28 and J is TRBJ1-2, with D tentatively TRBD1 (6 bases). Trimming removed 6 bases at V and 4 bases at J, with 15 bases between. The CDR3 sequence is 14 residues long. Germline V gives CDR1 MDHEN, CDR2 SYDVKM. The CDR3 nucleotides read TGTGCCAGCAGCCGCGGGGGCAGGGGCTATGGCTACACCTTC. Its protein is CASSRGGRGYGYTF.

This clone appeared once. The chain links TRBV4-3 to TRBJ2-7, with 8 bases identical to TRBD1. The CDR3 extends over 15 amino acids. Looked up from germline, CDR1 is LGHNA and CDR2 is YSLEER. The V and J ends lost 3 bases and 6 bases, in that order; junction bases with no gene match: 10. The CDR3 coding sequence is TGCGCCAGCAGCCATTCCCGCGGACAGGGTGCCGAGCAGTACTTC. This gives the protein CASSHSRGQGAEQYF.

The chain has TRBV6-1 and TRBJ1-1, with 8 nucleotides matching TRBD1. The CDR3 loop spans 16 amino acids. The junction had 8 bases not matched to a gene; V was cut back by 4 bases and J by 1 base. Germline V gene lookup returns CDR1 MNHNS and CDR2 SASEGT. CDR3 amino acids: CASSGPLGTGNTEAFF. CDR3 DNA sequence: TGTGCCAGCAGTGGCCCCCTAGGGACAGGGAACACTGAAGCTTTCTTT.

The DNA of the CDR3 is TGTGCCTGGAGTGTACAAGCGGTGCCCACAGATACGCAGTATTTT. It codes for CAWSVQAVPTDTQYF. The V and J genes are TRBV30 and TRBJ2-3; D is perhaps TRBD2 (5 bases). Trimming took off 0 bases at V and 2 bases at J, with 12 bases between the two ends. CDR3 size: 15 residues. The germline CDR1 and CDR2 sequences are GTSNPN and SVGIG (reference sequence).

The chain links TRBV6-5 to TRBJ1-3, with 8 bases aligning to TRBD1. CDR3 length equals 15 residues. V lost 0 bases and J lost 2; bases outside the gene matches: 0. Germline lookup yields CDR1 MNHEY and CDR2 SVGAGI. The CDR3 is CASSYSGQAGNTIYF. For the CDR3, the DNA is TGTGCCAGCAGTTACTCGGGACAGGCTGGAAACACCATATATTTT.